Included here is one T cell receptor (beta chain) sequence, with context. Per the germline V gene, CDR1 is LGHDT and CDR2 is YNNKEL (reference sequence). Trimming removed 4 bases from V and 4 bases from J, with 16 bases in between. The CDR3 loop spans 15 amino acids. The source of the sample is a study of blood T cell repertoires in COVID-19. Whole-study context: There were acute and convalescent COVID-19 samples, and they came from the United States, Italy and Spain.

In the study's own analysis: Estimated nucleated cell counts came from reference gene primer amplification. Using immunoSEQ multiplex PCR, the repertoire was profiled, and TCRdb retains in-frame clones only, with some absent. D and trimming were read from the DNA, whereas the V and J calls and clone size are those reported in that table. The table has some 530,000 clones, around 85% seen once. Sequenced input: peripheral blood. The source of this sequence is a human donor in a cohort sampled during active COVID-19. This chain joins TRBV3-1 (or the pseudogene TRBV3-2) and TRBJ1-1, with D possibly TRBD1 on 5 matching bases. The CDR3 spells CASSPPGLQGTEAFF. CDR3 sequence (DNA): TGTGCCAGCAGCCCTCCGGGCCTCCAGGGCACTGAAGCTTTCTTT.